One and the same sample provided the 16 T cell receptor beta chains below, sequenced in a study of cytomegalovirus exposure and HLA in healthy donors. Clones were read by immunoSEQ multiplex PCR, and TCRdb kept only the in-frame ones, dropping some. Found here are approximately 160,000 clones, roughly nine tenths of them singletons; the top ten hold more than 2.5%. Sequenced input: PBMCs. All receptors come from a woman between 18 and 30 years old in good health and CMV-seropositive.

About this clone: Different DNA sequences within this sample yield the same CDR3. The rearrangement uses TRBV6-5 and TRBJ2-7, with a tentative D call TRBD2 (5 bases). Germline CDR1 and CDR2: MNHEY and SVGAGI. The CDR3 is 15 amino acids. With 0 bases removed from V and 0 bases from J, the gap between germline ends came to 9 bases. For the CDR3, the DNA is TGTGCCAGCAGTTACTCCTCGGGGAGCTCCTACGAGCAGTACTTC. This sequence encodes CASSYSSGSSYEQYF.

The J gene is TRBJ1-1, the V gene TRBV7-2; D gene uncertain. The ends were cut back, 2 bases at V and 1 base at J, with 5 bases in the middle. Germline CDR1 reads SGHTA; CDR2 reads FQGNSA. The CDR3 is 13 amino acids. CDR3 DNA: TGTGCCAGCAGCTTAACGGGGAACACTGAAGCTTTCTTT. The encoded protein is CASSLTGNTEAFF.

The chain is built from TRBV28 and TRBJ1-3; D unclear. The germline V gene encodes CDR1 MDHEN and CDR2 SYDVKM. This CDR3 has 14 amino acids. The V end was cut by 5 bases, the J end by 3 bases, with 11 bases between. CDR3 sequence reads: CASSEGFFGNTIYF. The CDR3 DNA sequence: TGTGCCAGCAGTGAGGGCTTTTTTGGAAACACCATATATTTT.

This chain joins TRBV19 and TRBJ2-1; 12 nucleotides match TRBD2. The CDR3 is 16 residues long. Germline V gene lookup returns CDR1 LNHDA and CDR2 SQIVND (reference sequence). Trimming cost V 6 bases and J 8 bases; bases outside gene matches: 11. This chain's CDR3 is CASSNPPSGRGYEQFF. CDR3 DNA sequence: TGTGCCAGTAGCAACCCCCCTAGCGGGAGGGGGTATGAGCAGTTCTTC.

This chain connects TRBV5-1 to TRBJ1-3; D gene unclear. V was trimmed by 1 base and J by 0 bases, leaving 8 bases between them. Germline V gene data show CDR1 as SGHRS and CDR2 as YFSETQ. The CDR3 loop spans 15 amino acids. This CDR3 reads CASSLFEASGNTIYF. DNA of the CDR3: TGCGCCAGCAGCTTGTTCGAAGCCTCTGGAAACACCATATATTTT.

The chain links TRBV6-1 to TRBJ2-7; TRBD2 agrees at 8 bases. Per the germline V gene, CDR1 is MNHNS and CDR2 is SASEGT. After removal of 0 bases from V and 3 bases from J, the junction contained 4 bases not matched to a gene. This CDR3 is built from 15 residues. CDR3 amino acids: CASSEAGTRVYEQYF. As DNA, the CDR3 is TGTGCCAGCAGTGAAGCGGGGACTAGAGTCTACGAGCAGTACTTC.

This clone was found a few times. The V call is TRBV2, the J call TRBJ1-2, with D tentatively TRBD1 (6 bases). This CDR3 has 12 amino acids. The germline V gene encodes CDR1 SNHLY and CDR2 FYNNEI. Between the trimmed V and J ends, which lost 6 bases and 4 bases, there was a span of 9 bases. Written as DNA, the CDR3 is TGTGCCAGCAGGGGACAAATCTATGGCTACACCTTC. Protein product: CASRGQIYGYTF.

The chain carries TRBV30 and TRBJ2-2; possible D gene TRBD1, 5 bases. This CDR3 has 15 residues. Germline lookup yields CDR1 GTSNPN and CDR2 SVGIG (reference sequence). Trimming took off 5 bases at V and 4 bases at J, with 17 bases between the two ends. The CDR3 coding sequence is TGTGCCTGGGCCTTTCTTAGGGGTAGCACCGGGGAGCTGTTTTTT. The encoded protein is CAWAFLRGSTGELFF.

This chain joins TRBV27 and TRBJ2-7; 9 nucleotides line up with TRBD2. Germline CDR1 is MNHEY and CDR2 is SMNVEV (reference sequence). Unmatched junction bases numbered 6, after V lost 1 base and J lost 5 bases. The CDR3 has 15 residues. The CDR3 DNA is TGTGCCAGCAGTTTATTCGGGACTAGCTCGCACGAGCAGTACTTC. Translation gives CASSLFGTSSHEQYF.

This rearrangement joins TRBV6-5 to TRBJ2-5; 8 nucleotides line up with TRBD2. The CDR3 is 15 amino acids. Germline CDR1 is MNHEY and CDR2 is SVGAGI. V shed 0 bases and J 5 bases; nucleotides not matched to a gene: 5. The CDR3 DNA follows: TGTGCCAGCAGTTACTCTTCGGGAGGGCCGGAGACCCAGTACTTC. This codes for CASSYSSGGPETQYF.

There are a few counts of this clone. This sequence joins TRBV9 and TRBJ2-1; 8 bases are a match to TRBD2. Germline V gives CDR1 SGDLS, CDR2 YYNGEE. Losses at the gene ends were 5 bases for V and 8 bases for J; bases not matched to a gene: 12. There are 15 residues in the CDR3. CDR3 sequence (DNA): TGTGCCAGCAGTTCCGGGACTAGAGTAGTAGATGAGCAGTTCTTC. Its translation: CASSSGTRVVDEQFF.

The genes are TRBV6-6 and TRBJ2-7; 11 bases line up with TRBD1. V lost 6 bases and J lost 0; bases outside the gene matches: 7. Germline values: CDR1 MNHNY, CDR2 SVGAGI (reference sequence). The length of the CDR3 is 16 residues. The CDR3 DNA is TGTGCCAGCAGACATTGGACAGGGGGCATCTCCTACGAGCAGTACTTC. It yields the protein CASRHWTGGISYEQYF.

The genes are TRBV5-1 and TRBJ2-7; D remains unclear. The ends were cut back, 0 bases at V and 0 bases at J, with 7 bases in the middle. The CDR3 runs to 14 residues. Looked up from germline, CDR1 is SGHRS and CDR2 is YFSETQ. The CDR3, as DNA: TGCGCCAGCAGCTTGGAACTCCTCTCCTACGAGCAGTACTTC. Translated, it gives CASSLELLSYEQYF.

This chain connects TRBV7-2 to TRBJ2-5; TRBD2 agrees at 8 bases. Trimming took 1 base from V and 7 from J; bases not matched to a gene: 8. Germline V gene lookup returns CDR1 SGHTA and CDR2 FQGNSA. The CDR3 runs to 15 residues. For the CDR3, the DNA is TGTGCCAGCAGCTTAGGGACTAGCCGTGTTGGGACCCAGTACTTC. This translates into CASSLGTSRVGTQYF.

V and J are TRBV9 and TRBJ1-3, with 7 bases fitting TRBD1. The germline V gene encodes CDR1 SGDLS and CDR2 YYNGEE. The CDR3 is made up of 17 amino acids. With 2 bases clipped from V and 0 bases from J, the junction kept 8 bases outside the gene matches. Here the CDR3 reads CASSVTGQKASGNTIYF. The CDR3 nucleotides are TGTGCCAGCAGCGTCACGGGACAGAAAGCCTCTGGAAACACCATATATTTT.

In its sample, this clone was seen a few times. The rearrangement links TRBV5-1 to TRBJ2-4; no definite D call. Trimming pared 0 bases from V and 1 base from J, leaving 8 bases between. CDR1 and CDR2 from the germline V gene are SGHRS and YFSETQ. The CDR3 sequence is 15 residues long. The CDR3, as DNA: TGCGCCAGCAGCTTGGCCCCGGGTGCCAAAAACATTCAGTACTTC. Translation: CASSLAPGAKNIQYF.